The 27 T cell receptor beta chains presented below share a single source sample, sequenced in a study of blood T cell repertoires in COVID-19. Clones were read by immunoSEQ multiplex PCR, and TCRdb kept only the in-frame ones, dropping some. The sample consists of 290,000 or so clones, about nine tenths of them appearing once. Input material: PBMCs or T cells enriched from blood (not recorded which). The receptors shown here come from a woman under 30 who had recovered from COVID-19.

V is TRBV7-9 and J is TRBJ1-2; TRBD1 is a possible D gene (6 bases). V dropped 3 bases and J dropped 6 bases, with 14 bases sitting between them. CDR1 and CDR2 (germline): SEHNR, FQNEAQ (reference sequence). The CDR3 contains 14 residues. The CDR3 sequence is CASSFYREGDGYTF. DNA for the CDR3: TGTGCCAGCAGCTTCTACAGGGAGGGAGATGGCTACACCTTC.

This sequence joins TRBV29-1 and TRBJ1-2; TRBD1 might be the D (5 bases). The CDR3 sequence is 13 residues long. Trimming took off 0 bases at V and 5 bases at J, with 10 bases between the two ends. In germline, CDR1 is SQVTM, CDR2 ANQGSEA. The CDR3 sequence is CSVEDSGWYGYTF. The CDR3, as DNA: TGCAGCGTTGAAGATTCAGGGTGGTATGGCTACACCTTC.

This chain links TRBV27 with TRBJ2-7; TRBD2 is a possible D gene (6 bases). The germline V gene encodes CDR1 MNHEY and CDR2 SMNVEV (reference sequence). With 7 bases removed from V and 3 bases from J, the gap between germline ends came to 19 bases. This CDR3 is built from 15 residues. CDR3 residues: CASTSLTSSLYEQYF. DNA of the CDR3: TGTGCCAGCACCTCCCTCACTAGCAGCCTCTACGAGCAGTACTTC.

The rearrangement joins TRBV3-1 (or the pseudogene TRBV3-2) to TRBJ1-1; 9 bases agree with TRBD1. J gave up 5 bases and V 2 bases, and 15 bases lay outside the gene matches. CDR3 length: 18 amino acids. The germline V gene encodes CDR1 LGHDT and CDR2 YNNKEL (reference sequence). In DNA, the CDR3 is TGTGCCAGCAGCCAACTGTTCGGGACAGGGTACAGTGGGACTGAAGCTTTCTTT. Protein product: CASSQLFGTGYSGTEAFF.

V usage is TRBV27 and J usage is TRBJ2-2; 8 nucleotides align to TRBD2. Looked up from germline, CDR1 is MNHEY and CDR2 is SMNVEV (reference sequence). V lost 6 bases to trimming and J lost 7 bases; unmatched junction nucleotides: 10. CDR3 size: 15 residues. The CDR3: CASSPGGGRFGELFF. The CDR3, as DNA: TGTGCCAGCAGCCCCGGGGGGGGGCGATTCGGGGAGCTGTTTTTT.

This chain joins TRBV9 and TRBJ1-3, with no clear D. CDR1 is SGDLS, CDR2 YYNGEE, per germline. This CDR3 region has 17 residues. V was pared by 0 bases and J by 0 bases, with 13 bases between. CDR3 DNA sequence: TGTGCCAGCAGCGTAGCTACCGGCGGGTTCTCTGGAAACACCATATATTTT. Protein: CASSVATGGFSGNTIYF.

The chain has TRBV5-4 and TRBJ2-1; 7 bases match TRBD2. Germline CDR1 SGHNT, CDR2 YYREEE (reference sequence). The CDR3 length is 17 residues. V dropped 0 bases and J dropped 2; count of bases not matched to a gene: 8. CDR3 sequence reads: CASSLDPTSQAYNEQFF. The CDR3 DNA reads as TGTGCCAGCAGCTTGGACCCGACTAGCCAAGCCTACAATGAGCAGTTCTTC.

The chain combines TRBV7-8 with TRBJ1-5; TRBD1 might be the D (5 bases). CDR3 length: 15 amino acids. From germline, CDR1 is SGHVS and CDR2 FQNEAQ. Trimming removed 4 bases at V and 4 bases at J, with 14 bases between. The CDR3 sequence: CASSSPWGLNQPQHF. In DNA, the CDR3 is TGTGCCAGCAGCTCCCCCTGGGGCCTAAATCAGCCCCAGCATTTT.

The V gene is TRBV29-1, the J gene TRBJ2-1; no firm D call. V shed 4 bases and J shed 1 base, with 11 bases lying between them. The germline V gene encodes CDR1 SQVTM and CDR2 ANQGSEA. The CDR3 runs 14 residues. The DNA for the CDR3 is TGCAGCGTTGGATATTTGGCATCCTACAATGAGCAGTTCTTC. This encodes CSVGYLASYNEQFF.

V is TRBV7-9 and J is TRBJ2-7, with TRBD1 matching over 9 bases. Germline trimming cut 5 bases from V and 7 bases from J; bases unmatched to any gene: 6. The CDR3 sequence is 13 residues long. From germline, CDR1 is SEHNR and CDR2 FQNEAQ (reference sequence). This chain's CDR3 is CASSRTGVGEQYF. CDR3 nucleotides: TGTGCCAGCAGCCGGACAGGGGTTGGGGAGCAGTACTTC.

CDR3 nucleotides: TGTGCCAGCAGCTTAGGGGGACAGGGGGGCTACGAGCAGTACTTC. As protein: CASSLGGQGGYEQYF. This chain connects TRBV13 to TRBJ2-7; TRBD1 matches 11 bases. In germline, CDR1 is PRHDT, CDR2 FYEKMQ (reference sequence). The CDR3 totals 15 residues. The V segment lost 0 bases and the J segment 3 bases; nucleotides outside the gene matches: 1.

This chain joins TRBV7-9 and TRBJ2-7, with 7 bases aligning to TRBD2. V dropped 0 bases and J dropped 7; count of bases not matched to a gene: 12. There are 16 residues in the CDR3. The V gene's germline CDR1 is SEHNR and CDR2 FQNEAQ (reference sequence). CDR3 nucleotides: TGTGCCAGCAGCTTAGCCCGGGACTACCCCCAGTCGGAGCAGTACTTC. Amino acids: CASSLARDYPQSEQYF.

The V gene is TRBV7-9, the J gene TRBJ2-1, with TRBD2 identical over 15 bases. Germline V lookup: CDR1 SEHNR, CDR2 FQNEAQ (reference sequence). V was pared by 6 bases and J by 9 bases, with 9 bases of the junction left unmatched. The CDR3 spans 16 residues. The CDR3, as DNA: TGTGCCAGCAGTACTCGGACTAGCGGGAGGGCCGTTGAGCAGTTCTTC. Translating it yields CASSTRTSGRAVEQFF.

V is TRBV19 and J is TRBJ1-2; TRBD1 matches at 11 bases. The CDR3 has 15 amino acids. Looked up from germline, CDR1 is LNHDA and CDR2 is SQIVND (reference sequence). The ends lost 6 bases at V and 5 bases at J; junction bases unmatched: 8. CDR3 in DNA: TGTGCCAGTAGAGAAGTGGGACAGGGGGAGTATGGCTACACCTTC. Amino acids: CASREVGQGEYGYTF.

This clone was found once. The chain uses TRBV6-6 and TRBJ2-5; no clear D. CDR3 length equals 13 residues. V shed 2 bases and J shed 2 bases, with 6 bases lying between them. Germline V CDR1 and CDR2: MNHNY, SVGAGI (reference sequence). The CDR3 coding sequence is TGTGCCAGCAGTTACGCCTATCAAGAGACCCAGTACTTC. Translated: CASSYAYQETQYF.

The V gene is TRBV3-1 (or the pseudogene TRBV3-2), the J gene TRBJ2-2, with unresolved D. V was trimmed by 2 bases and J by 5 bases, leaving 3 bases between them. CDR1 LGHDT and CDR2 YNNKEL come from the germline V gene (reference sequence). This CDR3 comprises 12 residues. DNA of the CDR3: TGTGCCAGCAGCCAAATAACCGGGGAGCTGTTTTTT. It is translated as CASSQITGELFF.

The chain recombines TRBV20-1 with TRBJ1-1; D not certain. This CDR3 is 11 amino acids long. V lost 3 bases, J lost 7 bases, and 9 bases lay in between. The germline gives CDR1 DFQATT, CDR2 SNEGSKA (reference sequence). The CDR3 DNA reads TGCAGTGCTAGGGTAGTACTTGAAGCTTTCTTT. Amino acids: CSARVVLEAFF.

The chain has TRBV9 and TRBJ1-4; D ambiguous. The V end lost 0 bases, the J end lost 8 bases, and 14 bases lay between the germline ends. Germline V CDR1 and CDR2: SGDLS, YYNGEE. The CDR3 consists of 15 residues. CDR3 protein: CASSVVGSAGEKLFF. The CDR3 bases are TGTGCCAGCAGCGTAGTGGGCTCGGCGGGCGAAAAACTGTTTTTT. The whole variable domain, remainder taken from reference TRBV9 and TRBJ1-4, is DSGVTQTPKHLITATGQRVTLRCSPRSGDLSVYWYQQSLDQGLQFLIQYYNGEERAKGNILERFSAQQFPDLHSELNLSSLELGDSALYFCASSVVGSAGEKLFFGSGTQLSVL.

The CDR3 nucleotides are TGTGCCAGCTCACCATTCTCACCCGGCACCGGGGAGCTGTTTTTT. Translated: CASSPFSPGTGELFF. The chain joins TRBV18 to TRBJ2-2, with D unclear. Trimming removed 2 bases from V and 4 bases from J, with 11 bases in between. This CDR3 is 15 amino acids long. Germline V CDR1 and CDR2: KGHSH, LQKENI.

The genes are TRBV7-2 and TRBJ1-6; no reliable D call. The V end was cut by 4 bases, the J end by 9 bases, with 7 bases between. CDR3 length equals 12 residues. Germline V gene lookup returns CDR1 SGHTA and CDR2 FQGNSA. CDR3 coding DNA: TGTGCCAGCAGCTCCTCTCTTTCACCCCTCCACTTT. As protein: CASSSSLSPLHF.

This CDR3 is CASSGSIAGVYNEQFF. The CDR3, as DNA: TGTGCCAGCAGCGGATCCATAGCGGGCGTATACAATGAGCAGTTCTTC. The chain employs TRBV7-2 and TRBJ2-1, with 7 nucleotides matching TRBD2. The CDR3 is made up of 16 amino acids. The V gene end was trimmed by 5 bases and the J gene end by 4 bases; junction bases not matched to a gene: 11. Germline CDR1 is SGHTA and CDR2 is FQGNSA.

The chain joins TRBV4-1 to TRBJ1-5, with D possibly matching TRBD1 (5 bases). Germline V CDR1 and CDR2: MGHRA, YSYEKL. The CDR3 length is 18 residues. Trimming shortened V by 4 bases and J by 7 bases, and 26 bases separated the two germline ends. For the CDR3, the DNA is TGCGCCAGCAGCCCCCATTACGGCGGGGCCAGGGCAGGCCAGCCCCAGCATTTT. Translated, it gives CASSPHYGGARAGQPQHF.

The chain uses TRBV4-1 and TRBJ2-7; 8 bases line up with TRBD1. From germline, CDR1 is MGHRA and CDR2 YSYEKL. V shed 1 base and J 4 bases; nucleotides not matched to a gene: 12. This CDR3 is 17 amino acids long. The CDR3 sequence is CASSQGPGQGTSYEQYF. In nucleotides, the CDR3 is TGCGCCAGCAGCCAAGGCCCTGGACAGGGAACTTCTTACGAGCAGTACTTC.

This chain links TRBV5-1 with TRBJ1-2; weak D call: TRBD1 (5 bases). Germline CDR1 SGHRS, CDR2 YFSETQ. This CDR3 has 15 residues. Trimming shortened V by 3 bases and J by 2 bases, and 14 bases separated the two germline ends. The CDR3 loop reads CASSSPSQGNYGYTF. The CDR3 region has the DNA TGCGCCAGCAGCTCCCCATCCCAGGGAAACTATGGCTACACCTTC.

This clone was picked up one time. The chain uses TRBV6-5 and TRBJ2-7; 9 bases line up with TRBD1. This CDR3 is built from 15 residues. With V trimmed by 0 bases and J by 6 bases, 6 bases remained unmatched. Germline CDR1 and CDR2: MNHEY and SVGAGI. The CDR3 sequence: CASSYSGTGLPEQYF. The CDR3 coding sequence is TGTGCCAGCAGTTACTCGGGGACAGGGCTCCCCGAGCAGTACTTC.

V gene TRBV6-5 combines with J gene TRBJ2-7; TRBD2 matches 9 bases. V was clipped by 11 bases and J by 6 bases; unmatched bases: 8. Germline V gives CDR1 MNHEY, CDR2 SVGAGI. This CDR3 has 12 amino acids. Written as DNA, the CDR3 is TGTGCCGCTCGGCGGGGGGGCCGCGAGCAGTACTTC. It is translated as CAARRGGREQYF.

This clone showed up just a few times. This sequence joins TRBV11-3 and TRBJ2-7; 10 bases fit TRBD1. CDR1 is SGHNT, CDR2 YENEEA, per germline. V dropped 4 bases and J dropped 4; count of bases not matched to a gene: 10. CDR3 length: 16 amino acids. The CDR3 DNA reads TGTGCCAGCAGCTCTAGGACGGACAGGGGGAAATACGAGCAGTACTTC. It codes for CASSSRTDRGKYEQYF.